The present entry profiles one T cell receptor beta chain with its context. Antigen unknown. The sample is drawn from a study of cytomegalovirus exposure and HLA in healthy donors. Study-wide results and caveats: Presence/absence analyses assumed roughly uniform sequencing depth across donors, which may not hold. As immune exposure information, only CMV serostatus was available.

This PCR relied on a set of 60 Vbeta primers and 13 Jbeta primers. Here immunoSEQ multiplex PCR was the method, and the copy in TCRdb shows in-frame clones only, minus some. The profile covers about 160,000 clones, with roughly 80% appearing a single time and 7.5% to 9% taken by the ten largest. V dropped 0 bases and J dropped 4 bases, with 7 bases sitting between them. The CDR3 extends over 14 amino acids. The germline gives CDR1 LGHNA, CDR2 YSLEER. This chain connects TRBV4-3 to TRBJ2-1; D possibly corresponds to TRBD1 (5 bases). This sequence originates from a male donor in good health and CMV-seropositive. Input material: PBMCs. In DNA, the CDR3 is TGCGCCAGCAGCCAAGATTCAGGGTACAATGAGCAGTTCTTC. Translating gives CASSQDSGYNEQFF.